These T cell receptor beta chains were read from a single sample in a study of response to subunit inactivated influenza vaccine. One entry per CDR3 protein, called by TCRdb with MiXCR from the RT-PCR reads. The profile shows approximately 170,000 distinct CDR3 sequences, about 12% of them singletons. This sample also belongs to another study, concerning T cells expressing NK-cell markers.

Specimen: CD8+ T cells sorted from PBMCs, collected approximately 13 days after vaccination. These receptors were obtained from a man in his fifties or sixties who received an inactivated influenza vaccine. Each CDR3 is given with its conserved first and last residue. The D gene is left open where the match is weak. Size is omitted from some rows. Given values are once, few, many or a class for expanded clones.

V: TRBV4-2
D: NA
J: TRBJ2-7
size: many
length: 16
CDR3: CASSQERPESFYEQYF
DNA: TGTGCCAGCAGCCAAGAGCGCCCCGAAAGCTTCTACGAGCAGTACTTC

V: TRBV12-3/TRBV12-4
D: NA
J: TRBJ2-5
size: many
length: 14
CDR3: CASSERPQGETQYF
DNA: TGTGCCAGCAGTGAGAGACCTCAGGGAGAGACCCAGTACTTC

V: TRBV29-1
D: NA
J: TRBJ2-1
size: NA
length: 13
CDR3: CSVVGRAYNEQFF
DNA: TGCAGCGTTGTGGGCAGAGCCTACAATGAGCAGTTCTTC

V: TRBV6-2/TRBV6-3
D: NA
J: TRBJ2-4
size: many
length: 18
CDR3: CASSYPLVPFEAKNIQYF
DNA: TGTGCCAGCAGTTACCCCCTCGTACCTTTTGAAGCCAAAAACATTCAGTACTTC

V: TRBV6-1
D: NA
J: TRBJ2-5
size: NA
length: 15
CDR3: CASSDPGHPKETQYF
DNA: TGTGCCAGCAGTGACCCGGGACACCCCAAAGAGACCCAGTACTTC

V: TRBV4-2
D: TRBD2
J: TRBJ2-1
size: few
length: 15
CDR3: CASSRGLAGEREQFF
DNA: TGTGCCAGCAGCCGAGGACTAGCGGGAGAAAGGGAGCAGTTCTTC

V: TRBV6-1
D: NA
J: TRBJ2-7
size: many
length: 15
CDR3: CASSQRKGFPYEQYF
DNA: TGTGCCAGCAGTCAAAGAAAAGGGTTCCCCTACGAGCAGTACTTC

V: TRBV29-1
D: NA
J: TRBJ2-7
size: NA
length: 12
CDR3: CSVEGGGDEQYF
DNA: TGCAGCGTTGAGGGAGGGGGGGACGAGCAGTACTTC

V: TRBV20-1
D: TRBD1
J: TRBJ2-7
size: NA
length: 14
CDR3: CCAPPQTGAYEQYF
DNA: TGCTGTGCCCCCCCCCAGACAGGGGCCTACGAGCAGTACTTC

V: TRBV7-2
D: NA
J: TRBJ2-7
size: many
length: 14
CDR3: CASSLAGGLYEQYF
DNA: TGTGCCAGCAGCTTAGCGGGGGGGCTTTACGAGCAGTACTTC

V: TRBV4-2
D: TRBD2
J: TRBJ2-7
size: many
length: 16
CDR3: CASSPRTSGDSYEQYF
DNA: TGTGCCAGCAGCCCCAGGACTAGCGGGGACTCCTACGAGCAGTACTTC

V: TRBV5-6
D: TRBD1
J: TRBJ2-7
size: few
length: 13
CDR3: CASSAGTGGEEYF
DNA: TGTGCCAGCAGCGCTGGGACAGGGGGCGAGGAGTACTTC

V: TRBV28
D: TRBD2
J: TRBJ2-5
size: few
length: 16
CDR3: CASSTWTSGGEETQYF
DNA: TGTGCCAGCAGTACCTGGACTAGCGGGGGAGAAGAGACCCAGTACTTC

V: TRBV30
D: NA
J: TRBJ2-7
size: many
length: 15
CDR3: CAWSAGISLWDEQYF
DNA: TGTGCCTGGAGTGCCGGGATCTCACTTTGGGACGAGCAGTACTTC

V: TRBV28
D: NA
J: TRBJ1-1
size: NA
length: 12
CDR3: CASSPAYTEAFF
DNA: TGTGCCAGCTCCCCCGCGTACACTGAAGCTTTCTTT

V: TRBV7-9
D: NA
J: TRBJ2-6
size: NA
length: 17
CDR3: CASSPVLSGSGANVLTF
DNA: TGTGCCAGCAGCCCCGTTTTATCCGGCTCTGGGGCCAACGTCCTGACTTTC

V: TRBV4-3
D: NA
J: TRBJ1-2
size: NA
length: 15
CDR3: CASSQDRAGDYGYTF
DNA: TGCGCCAGCAGCCAAGATCGGGCGGGGGACTATGGCTACACCTTC

V: TRBV5-5
D: TRBD1
J: TRBJ2-1
size: NA
length: 16
CDR3: CASSTVTGPPSNEQFF
DNA: TGTGCCAGCAGCACCGTGACAGGGCCGCCGTCGAATGAGCAGTTCTTC

V: TRBV7-2
D: NA
J: TRBJ2-7
size: many
length: 13
CDR3: CASSRLGSYEQYF
DNA: TGTGCCAGCTCCCGTCTCGGGAGCTACGAGCAGTACTTC